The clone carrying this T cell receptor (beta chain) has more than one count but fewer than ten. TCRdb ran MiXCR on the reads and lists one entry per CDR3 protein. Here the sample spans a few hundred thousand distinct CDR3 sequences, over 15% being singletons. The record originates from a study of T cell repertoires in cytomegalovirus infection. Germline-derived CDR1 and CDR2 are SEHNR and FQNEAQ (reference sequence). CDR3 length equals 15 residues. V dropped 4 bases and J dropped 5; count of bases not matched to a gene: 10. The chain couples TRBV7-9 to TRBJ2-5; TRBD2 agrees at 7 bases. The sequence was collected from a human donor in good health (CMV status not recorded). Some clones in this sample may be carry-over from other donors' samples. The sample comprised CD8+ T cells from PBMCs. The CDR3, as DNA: TGTGCCAGCAGCTCCGCCGGGGGGATGGGGGAGACCCAGTACTTC. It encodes CASSSAGGMGETQYF.